The source of this TCR beta chain is a study of T cell responses to AZD1222 COVID-19 vaccine. General study findings and limits: Sampled repertoires all dated from after the peak T cell response.

Profiling relied on immunoSEQ multiplex PCR, and the TCRdb table lists in-frame clones only, not all of them. The table lists fewer than 200,000 clones, roughly nine tenths of them singletons. About this clone: The antigen is unknown.

This receptor was obtained from an adult in good health. The sample was peripheral blood, taken on day 0 of MenACWY control vaccination.

Here the CDR3 reads CASSQIGLENIQYF. In DNA form, the CDR3 reads TGTGCCAGCAGCCAGATAGGACTAGAAAACATTCAGTACTTC. This chain links TRBV5-5 with TRBJ2-4, with TRBD2 identical over 7 bases. Germline V gene data show CDR1 as SGHKS and CDR2 as YYEKEE (reference sequence). The CDR3 runs to 14 residues. The V gene end was trimmed by 4 bases and the J gene end by 5 bases; junction bases not matched to a gene: 6.